In this sample, the clone carrying this T cell receptor beta chain turned up a few times. The antigen is unknown. This record belongs to a study of T cell repertoires in cytomegalovirus infection. Whole-study context: CMV epitopes that were recently identified and HLA-C-restricted were used alongside well-studied HLA-B-restricted ones. Indications of both CMV infection and matching HLA type were provided by public TCR beta signatures.

CDR1 and CDR2 from the germline V gene are MNHEY and SVGAGI. V lost 6 bases and J lost 2, with 8 bases in between. The CDR3 runs 12 residues. MiXCR, run by TCRdb on the reads, gives a single entry per CDR3 protein. The sample includes 700,000 to 850,000 distinct CDR3 sequences, roughly 33% of them seen just once. This chain connects TRBV6-5 to TRBJ2-7; no reliable D call. This sequence originates from a human donor in good health (CMV status not recorded). Some clones in this sample may be carry-over from other donors' samples. The sample was cultured CD8+ T cells from PBMCs, taken from culture after CMV antigen stimulation. CDR3 bases: TGTGCCAGCAGCTCTCACCCCTACGAGCAGTACTTC. It translates to CASSSHPYEQYF.